This T cell receptor beta chain was sequenced in a study of T cell repertoires in cytomegalovirus infection. The wider study: Matching HLA type, along with CMV infection, was indicated by public TCR beta signatures. Study results and limitations: HLA-C-restricted CMV-specific TCR beta clonotypes prevailed in the ex vivo response. There were carriers of CMV plus the relevant HLA, and cumulative public TCR beta family frequency identified them.

From germline, CDR1 is SGHVS and CDR2 FNYEAQ. Trimming removed 1 base at V and 4 bases at J, with 13 bases between. The CDR3 is made up of 15 amino acids. Details on this clonotype: Its antigen is still unknown.

TCRdb re-derived calls from the reads in MiXCR, one entry per CDR3 protein. The data contain around 450,000 distinct CDR3 sequences, roughly a third of them seen just once; the ten biggest clones take up roughly an eighth. The J gene is TRBJ1-1, the V gene TRBV7-6; possible D gene TRBD1, 6 bases. Sequenced material: PBMCs. The clonotype was recovered from a human donor in good health (CMV status not recorded). Some clones in this sample may be carry-over from other donors' samples. The CDR3 loop is CASSLGGGLTTEAFF. In nucleotides, the CDR3 is TGTGCCAGCAGCTTAGGGGGGGGGCTTACCACTGAAGCTTTCTTT.